This T cell receptor beta chain is from a study of blood T cell repertoires in COVID-19. Study information: Both acute and convalescent COVID-19 samples were obtained from the United States, Italy and Spain.

V dropped 5 bases and J dropped 2; count of bases not matched to a gene: 1. This CDR3 has 13 residues. CDR1 is SNHLY and CDR2 is FYNNEI in the germline V gene. Original processing notes: Cell counts per sample came from amplifying reference gene primers. The assay was immunoSEQ multiplex PCR, and TCRdb's table has in-frame clones only and misses some. The V and J calls and clone size are taken from that table; D and trimming were inferred from the DNA. The data hold some 400,000 clones, with roughly 89% observed a single time. Each recovered donor of Cohort 3 presented with two negative PCRs, clearance, or symptom resolution.

The rearrangement joins TRBV2 to TRBJ1-2; TRBD1 aligns across 8 bases. The sample consisted of PBMCs or T cells enriched from blood (not recorded which). This clonotype was obtained from a woman aged 25 to 45 who had recovered from COVID-19. The CDR3 DNA reads TGTGCCAGCAGTCGGACAGGGAACTATGGCTACACCTTC. Protein product: CASSRTGNYGYTF.